This T cell receptor (beta chain) is from a study of OX40 agonist ivuxolimab in advanced cancers. Study-wide context: The group had a mean age of 60 years, ranged from 23 to 79, and was 80% to 90% male.

Notes on the study in general: Partial responders dosed at 0.1-3.0 mg/kg displayed clonal expansion ranking among the lowest.

Points on this clone: The target antigen is unknown.

The method was immunoSEQ multiplex PCR; TCRdb's version includes in-frame clones alone and lacks a portion of them. The sample lists 45,000 to 55,000 clones; approximately 84% were seen once. Germline loops: CDR1 SGHRS, CDR2 YFSETQ. V lost 4 bases and J lost 6; bases outside the gene matches: 7. The CDR3 is 13 residues long. The specimen comprised CD4+ or CD8+ T cells sorted from blood, sampled in a trial of the OX40 agonist ivuxolimab. The clonotype comes from an adult with an advanced solid tumor such as melanoma, head and neck, liver or kidney cancer. The chain joins TRBV5-1 to TRBJ2-7; TRBD1 matches at 7 bases. CDR3 amino acids: CASSLGTVAEQYF. CDR3 bases: TGCGCCAGCAGCCTGGGGACAGTAGCCGAGCAGTACTTC.